This passage covers 28 T cell receptor beta chains from one sample sequenced in a study of regulatory T cells in long-lasting Graves disease. Time point given: persistent/refractory GD, antithyroid drugs over 5 years with positive TRAb. From RNA extracted from PBMCs, the TCR library was made. CDR3-region Arm-PCR and iRepertoire HTBI primers produced the TCR beta libraries. MiXCR, applied by TCRdb to the multiplex PCR reads, yields one record per CDR3 protein. Seen here are 400,000 to 500,000 distinct CDR3 sequences, roughly 21% observed once, and the top ten hold 7.1%. The sample here was peripheral blood mononuclear cells (PBMCs), taken when the disease was refractory, from a patient treated with antithyroid drugs. The receptor source for this set is a female donor with Graves disease.

This clonotype was observed once. This sequence may be a read error, since a much larger clone differs from it by one base. This is likely a read error, given that the CDR3 carries no conserved phenylalanine or tryptophan at its end. The J gene is TRBJ2-5, the V gene TRBV28, with D tentatively TRBD1 or TRBD2 (5 bases each). CDR3 length: 14 residues. V was pared by 5 bases and J by 5 bases, with 15 bases between. The germline V gene has CDR1 MDHEN and CDR2 SYDVKM. The CDR3, as DNA: TGTGCCAGCAGTGTGTTGGGGGTAGAGGAGACCCAGTACCTC. Protein: CASSVLGVEETQYL.

This clonotype has at least ten counts. The chain uses TRBV11-2 and TRBJ2-6; D assignment may be TRBD1 or TRBD2 (5 bases each). The CDR3 is 18 amino acids. The V end lost 1 base, the J end lost 0 bases, and 13 bases lay between the germline ends. Germline V gene sequence: CDR1 SGHAT, CDR2 FQNNGV. The CDR3 region is CASSLGGTVTSGANVLTF. The CDR3 region has the DNA TGTGCCAGCAGCTTAGGGGGGACCGTAACCTCTGGGGCCAACGTCCTGACTTTC.

In this sample, this clonotype turned up many times. The chain recombines TRBV7-9 with TRBJ2-7, with D uncertain. The V gene's germline CDR1 is SEHNR and CDR2 FQNEAQ (reference sequence). Trimming stripped 5 bases from V and 6 bases from J, with 17 bases between. The CDR3 has 14 amino acids. The DNA for the CDR3 is TGTGCCAGCAGCCCACCCAGGCAAGGCGGCGAGCAGTACTTC. It specifies CASSPPRQGGEQYF.

This clonotype was detected ten times or more. The CDR3: CASISLLSEQYF. The CDR3 DNA is TGTGCCAGCATCAGCCTCCTGAGCGAGCAGTACTTC. This chain joins TRBV6-1 and TRBJ2-7; D call uncertain. The CDR3 has 12 amino acids. Germline values: CDR1 MNHNS, CDR2 SASEGT. V lost 7 bases and J lost 6, with 13 bases in between.

The chain has TRBV4-1 and TRBJ2-7, with TRBD1 matching 11 bases. Looked up from germline, CDR1 is MGHRA and CDR2 is YSYEKL. This CDR3 contains 16 residues. The V gene end was trimmed by 1 base and the J gene end by 4 bases; junction bases not matched to a gene: 6. The CDR3 DNA follows: TGCGCCAGCAGCCAAGCCTGGACAGGGGGCAGTTACGAGCAGTACTTC. The encoded protein is CASSQAWTGGSYEQYF.

At least ten counts were recorded for this clonotype. This chain uses TRBV15 with TRBJ1-2; D unclear. V was cut by 3 bases and J by 5 bases, with 13 bases left in between. This CDR3 has 14 amino acids. Germline CDR1 is LNHNV and CDR2 is YYDKDF (reference sequence). CDR3 DNA: TGTGCCACCAGCAGCCCACCGAGGGATTATGGCTACACCTTC. Its translation is CATSSPPRDYGYTF. Full variable domain (rest looked up from reference TRBV15 and TRBJ1-2): DAMVIQNPRYQVTQFGKPVTLSCSQTLNHNVMYWYQQKSSQAPKLLFHYYDKDFNNEADTPDNFQSRRPNTSFCFLDIRSPGLGDTAMYLCATSSPPRDYGYTFGSGTRLTVV.

In this sample, this clonotype turned up many times. J is TRBJ1-1 and V is TRBV10-3, with D unclear. The CDR3 spans 15 residues. Germline CDR1 reads ENHRY; CDR2 reads SYGVKD. Trimming pared 3 bases from V and 4 bases from J, leaving 15 bases between. CDR3 in DNA: TGTGCCATCAGTGACTCCAAGGGATCGGGCACTGAAGCTTTCTTT. Its translation: CAISDSKGSGTEAFF.

This clonotype was picked up a small number of times. This chain links TRBV18 with TRBJ2-5; D is unresolved. The CDR3 covers 15 residues. The V gene lost 0 bases and the J gene lost 0 bases, with 8 bases spanning the gap. Germline V CDR1 and CDR2: KGHSH, LQKENI. As DNA, the CDR3 is TGTGCCAGCTCACCACCGGGCCGGAACCAAGAGACCCAGTACTTC. Its translation: CASSPPGRNQETQYF. Complete variable domain (other parts from reference TRBV18 and TRBJ2-5): NAGVMQNPRHLVRRRGQEARLRCSPMKGHSHVYWYRQLPEEGLKFMVYLQKENIIDESGMPKERFSAEFPKEGPSILRIQQVVRGDSAAYFCASSPPGRNQETQYFGPGTRLLVL.

The chain joins TRBV20-1 to TRBJ1-2; a possible D gene is TRBD1 (6 bases). Germline V CDR1 and CDR2: DFQATT, SNEGSKA (reference sequence). The CDR3 consists of 17 residues. V lost 3 bases, J lost 0 bases, and 20 bases lay in between. The CDR3 region is CSASVSAGVTANYGYTF. CDR3 DNA: TGCAGTGCTAGTGTTTCGGCAGGGGTAACAGCTAACTATGGCTACACCTTC.

This clonotype was seen at least ten times. The rearrangement uses TRBV11-2 and TRBJ1-2; no clear D gene. Trimming shortened V by 1 base and J by 7 bases, and 16 bases separated the two germline ends. The CDR3 length is 15 residues. Germline values: CDR1 SGHAT, CDR2 FQNNGV. The CDR3 spells CASSLVALDISGYTF. The CDR3 region has the DNA TGTGCCAGCAGCTTAGTGGCCTTAGATATATCTGGCTACACCTTC.

This chain links TRBV28 with TRBJ2-7; D is unresolved. The ends were cut back, 2 bases at V and 0 bases at J, with 17 bases in the middle. Germline V gene lookup returns CDR1 MDHEN and CDR2 SYDVKM. This CDR3 region has 17 residues. The CDR3 protein is CASSLGVDGRSSYEQYF. The CDR3 DNA follows: TGTGCCAGCAGTTTAGGGGTCGACGGTCGTAGCTCCTACGAGCAGTACTTC. The whole variable domain, remainder taken from reference TRBV28 and TRBJ2-7, is DVKVTQSSRYLVKRTGEKVFLECVQDMDHENMFWYRQDPGLGLRLIYFSYDVKMKEKGDIPEGYSVSREKKERFSLILESASTNQTSMYLCASSLGVDGRSSYEQYFGPGTRLTVT.

The gene calls are TRBV4-1 and TRBJ2-7; TRBD2 matches 9 bases. Losses at the gene ends were 1 base for V and 3 bases for J; bases not matched to a gene: 4. Per germline, CDR1 MGHRA and CDR2 YSYEKL. The CDR3 runs 15 residues. The CDR3 bases are TGCGCCAGCAGCCAAGGGGCTAGCGGGATCTACGAGCAGTACTTC. The encoded protein is CASSQGASGIYEQYF.

In this sample, this clonotype turned up many times. The V gene is TRBV28, the J gene TRBJ2-5; 12 bases are a match to TRBD2. J was trimmed by 5 bases and V by 8 bases; bases with no gene match: 9. CDR1 is MDHEN, CDR2 SYDVKM, per germline. CDR3 length equals 15 residues. The CDR3: CASAARLAGVETQYF. CDR3 bases: TGTGCCAGCGCGGCCCGACTAGCGGGGGTTGAGACCCAGTACTTC.

This clonotype was observed at least ten times. The chain carries TRBV28 and TRBJ2-7; D not certain. This CDR3 comprises 14 residues. Per germline, CDR1 MDHEN and CDR2 SYDVKM. Trimming left V 5 bases short and J 2 bases short, with 13 bases between. The CDR3 region is CASSLGLWAYEQYF. The CDR3 coding sequence is TGTGCCAGCAGTCTAGGCCTTTGGGCCTACGAGCAGTACTTC.

The sample holds many counts of this clonotype. The chain couples TRBV13 to TRBJ2-7; 10 nucleotides agree with TRBD1. After removal of 4 bases from V and 3 bases from J, the junction contained 3 bases not matched to a gene. The CDR3 contains 14 residues. The germline CDR1 and CDR2 sequences are PRHDT and FYEKMQ (reference sequence). CDR3 in amino acids: CASSSDRGYYEQYF. The DNA of the CDR3 is TGTGCCAGCAGCTCGGACAGGGGGTACTACGAGCAGTACTTC.

This clonotype was found many times. This rearrangement joins TRBV2 to TRBJ1-1; TRBD1 aligns across 8 bases. The CDR3 sequence is 13 residues long. CDR1 SNHLY and CDR2 FYNNEI come from the germline V gene. V lost 6 bases to trimming and J lost 2 bases; unmatched junction nucleotides: 2. In DNA, the CDR3 is TGTGCCAGCAGGACAGGGGAAAACACTGAAGCTTTCTTT. Protein sequence: CASRTGENTEAFF.

Ten or more counts support this clonotype. The J gene is TRBJ2-7, the V gene TRBV27, with D hard to call. V gave up 3 bases and J gave up 6 bases, with 12 bases separating them. The CDR3 extends over 13 amino acids. Germline loops: CDR1 MNHEY, CDR2 SMNVEV (reference sequence). The CDR3 region has the DNA TGTGCCAGCAGTTTCATGCCGCGGACCGAGCAGTACTTC. It is translated as CASSFMPRTEQYF.

Comment on this clonotype: At one end the junction does not follow the germline gene, possibly because of a read error. The chain combines TRBV6-9 with TRBJ1-5; D not certain. The germline V gene has CDR1 MNHGY and CDR2 SVAAGI. This CDR3 has 15 residues. CDR3: CTSSYPTGFNQPQHF. The CDR3 DNA is TGTACCAGCAGTTACCCCACTGGGTTCAATCAGCCCCAGCATTTT.

This clonotype came up once. V and J are TRBV28 and TRBJ2-3, with D perhaps being TRBD1 or TRBD2 (5 bases each). The V gene's germline CDR1 is MDHEN and CDR2 SYDVKM. Trimming pared 5 bases from V and 4 bases from J, leaving 22 bases between. This CDR3 has 17 amino acids. CDR3 sequence reads: CASSTLPGPKSADTQYF. For the CDR3, the DNA is TGTGCCAGCAGTACACTGCCGGGACCGAAATCCGCAGATACGCAGTATTTT.

CDR3 residues: CASSAYHANQETQYF. CDR3 bases: TGTGCCAGCAGCGCCTACCATGCAAACCAAGAGACCCAGTACTTC. The rearrangement links TRBV11-2 to TRBJ2-5; D gene ambiguous. Germline V gene lookup returns CDR1 SGHAT and CDR2 FQNNGV. V was trimmed by 5 bases and J by 0 bases, leaving 13 bases between them. This CDR3 has 15 amino acids. Supplemented by reference TRBV11-2 and TRBJ2-5, the full variable domain reads EAGVAQSPRYKIIEKRQSVAFWCNPISGHATLYWYQQILGQGPKLLIQFQNNGVVDDSQLPKDRFSAERLKGVDSTLKIQPAKLEDSAVYLCASSAYHANQETQYFGPGTRLLVL.

This clonotype turned up a few times. This chain joins TRBV7-9 and TRBJ1-4; no clear D. The germline gives CDR1 SEHNR, CDR2 FQNEAQ (reference sequence). Deletions cut 5 bases from V and 5 bases from J, with 9 bases between. This CDR3 has 13 residues. CDR3 residues: CASSPPINEKLFF. CDR3 bases: TGTGCCAGCAGCCCGCCGATAAATGAAAAACTGTTTTTT.

The sample holds many counts of this clonotype. The chain combines TRBV7-2 with TRBJ2-5, with D uncertain. Between the trimmed V and J ends, which lost 1 base and 5 bases, there was a span of 11 bases. The CDR3 spans 14 residues. Germline loops: CDR1 SGHTA, CDR2 FQGNSA. CDR3 in DNA: TGTGCCAGCAGCTTAGTCTTGTACGGGGAGACCCAGTACTTC. Protein product: CASSLVLYGETQYF.

J is TRBJ1-3 and V is TRBV28, with 7 bases identical to TRBD1. The CDR3 length is 13 residues. The germline gives CDR1 MDHEN, CDR2 SYDVKM. With V trimmed by 10 bases and J by 8 bases, 11 bases remained unmatched. Here the CDR3 DNA reads TGTGCCACCCGGAGGGAGGGGGCTTACACCATATATTTT. Its translation is CATRREGAYTIYF.

This sequence joins TRBV2 and TRBJ1-2; D call uncertain. This CDR3 comprises 13 residues. Germline lookup yields CDR1 SNHLY and CDR2 FYNNEI. V lost 5 bases and J lost 6, with 13 bases in between. Written as DNA, the CDR3 is TGTGCCAGCAGTTCTGGTCAGACCGATGGCTACACCTTC. It translates to CASSSGQTDGYTF.

This clonotype appeared a single time. This chain uses TRBV28 with TRBJ2-1; 8 nucleotides match TRBD2. CDR3 length: 14 residues. Germline assignment: CDR1 MDHEN and CDR2 SYDVKM. V was pared by 4 bases and J by 9 bases, with 8 bases of the junction left unmatched. This CDR3 reads CASSSGLEGIEQFF. In DNA, the CDR3 is TGTGCCAGCAGTTCGGGACTAGAGGGGATTGAGCAGTTCTTC.

This clonotype came up many times. The chain combines TRBV28 with TRBJ1-6; 8 bases match TRBD1. The V gene's germline CDR1 is MDHEN and CDR2 SYDVKM. Germline trimming cut 4 bases from V and 9 bases from J; bases unmatched to any gene: 11. The CDR3 extends over 16 amino acids. CDR3: CASSSLGDRGGSPLHF. The DNA of the CDR3 is TGTGCCAGCAGTTCCTTAGGCGACAGGGGTGGTTCACCCCTCCACTTT.

At least ten counts were recorded for this clonotype. V usage is TRBV28 and J usage is TRBJ2-7; D perhaps matches TRBD1 (5 bases). Germline loops: CDR1 MDHEN, CDR2 SYDVKM. Trimming removed 5 bases from V and 2 bases from J, with 13 bases in between. This CDR3 comprises 14 residues. CDR3 DNA sequence: TGTGCCAGCAGTACCCCACAGGACACCTACGAGCAGTACTTC. As protein: CASSTPQDTYEQYF.

The chain links TRBV28 to TRBJ2-7; no definite D call. The CDR3 consists of 14 residues. V lost 5 bases to trimming and J lost 4 bases, with 15 bases between them. Germline CDR1 MDHEN, CDR2 SYDVKM. The CDR3, as DNA: TGTGCCAGCAGTCCTATGGGTTTCCCTTACGAGCAGTACTTC. It codes for CASSPMGFPYEQYF.